Here is one TCR beta chain with its context. Its antigen is unknown. This entry comes from a study of T-cell memory formation after mild COVID-19. Overall study results and limits: Day 37-peaking second-wave clones had unconfirmed SARS-CoV-2 specificity.

Germline lookup yields CDR1 SNHLY and CDR2 FYNNEI. This CDR3 spans 15 amino acids. The V segment lost 7 bases and the J segment 6 bases; nucleotides outside the gene matches: 10. Each CDR3 protein gets one entry after TCRdb re-called the 5' RACE reads with MiXCR. The data hold approximately 480,000 distinct CDR3 sequences, with 18% observed a single time. This chain uses TRBV2 with TRBJ2-2; 8 bases line up with TRBD2. The sequenced sample consisted of PBMCs or a T cell subset sorted from them (not recorded which). The origin of this receptor is an adult woman who had mild COVID-19 (a few samples of this study predate the infection). Cell type and time point are not known. CDR3 in DNA: TGTGCCAGCAAGCCCGCCACGGGGGGGTCCGGGGAGCTGTTTTTT. Its protein product is CASKPATGGSGELFF.